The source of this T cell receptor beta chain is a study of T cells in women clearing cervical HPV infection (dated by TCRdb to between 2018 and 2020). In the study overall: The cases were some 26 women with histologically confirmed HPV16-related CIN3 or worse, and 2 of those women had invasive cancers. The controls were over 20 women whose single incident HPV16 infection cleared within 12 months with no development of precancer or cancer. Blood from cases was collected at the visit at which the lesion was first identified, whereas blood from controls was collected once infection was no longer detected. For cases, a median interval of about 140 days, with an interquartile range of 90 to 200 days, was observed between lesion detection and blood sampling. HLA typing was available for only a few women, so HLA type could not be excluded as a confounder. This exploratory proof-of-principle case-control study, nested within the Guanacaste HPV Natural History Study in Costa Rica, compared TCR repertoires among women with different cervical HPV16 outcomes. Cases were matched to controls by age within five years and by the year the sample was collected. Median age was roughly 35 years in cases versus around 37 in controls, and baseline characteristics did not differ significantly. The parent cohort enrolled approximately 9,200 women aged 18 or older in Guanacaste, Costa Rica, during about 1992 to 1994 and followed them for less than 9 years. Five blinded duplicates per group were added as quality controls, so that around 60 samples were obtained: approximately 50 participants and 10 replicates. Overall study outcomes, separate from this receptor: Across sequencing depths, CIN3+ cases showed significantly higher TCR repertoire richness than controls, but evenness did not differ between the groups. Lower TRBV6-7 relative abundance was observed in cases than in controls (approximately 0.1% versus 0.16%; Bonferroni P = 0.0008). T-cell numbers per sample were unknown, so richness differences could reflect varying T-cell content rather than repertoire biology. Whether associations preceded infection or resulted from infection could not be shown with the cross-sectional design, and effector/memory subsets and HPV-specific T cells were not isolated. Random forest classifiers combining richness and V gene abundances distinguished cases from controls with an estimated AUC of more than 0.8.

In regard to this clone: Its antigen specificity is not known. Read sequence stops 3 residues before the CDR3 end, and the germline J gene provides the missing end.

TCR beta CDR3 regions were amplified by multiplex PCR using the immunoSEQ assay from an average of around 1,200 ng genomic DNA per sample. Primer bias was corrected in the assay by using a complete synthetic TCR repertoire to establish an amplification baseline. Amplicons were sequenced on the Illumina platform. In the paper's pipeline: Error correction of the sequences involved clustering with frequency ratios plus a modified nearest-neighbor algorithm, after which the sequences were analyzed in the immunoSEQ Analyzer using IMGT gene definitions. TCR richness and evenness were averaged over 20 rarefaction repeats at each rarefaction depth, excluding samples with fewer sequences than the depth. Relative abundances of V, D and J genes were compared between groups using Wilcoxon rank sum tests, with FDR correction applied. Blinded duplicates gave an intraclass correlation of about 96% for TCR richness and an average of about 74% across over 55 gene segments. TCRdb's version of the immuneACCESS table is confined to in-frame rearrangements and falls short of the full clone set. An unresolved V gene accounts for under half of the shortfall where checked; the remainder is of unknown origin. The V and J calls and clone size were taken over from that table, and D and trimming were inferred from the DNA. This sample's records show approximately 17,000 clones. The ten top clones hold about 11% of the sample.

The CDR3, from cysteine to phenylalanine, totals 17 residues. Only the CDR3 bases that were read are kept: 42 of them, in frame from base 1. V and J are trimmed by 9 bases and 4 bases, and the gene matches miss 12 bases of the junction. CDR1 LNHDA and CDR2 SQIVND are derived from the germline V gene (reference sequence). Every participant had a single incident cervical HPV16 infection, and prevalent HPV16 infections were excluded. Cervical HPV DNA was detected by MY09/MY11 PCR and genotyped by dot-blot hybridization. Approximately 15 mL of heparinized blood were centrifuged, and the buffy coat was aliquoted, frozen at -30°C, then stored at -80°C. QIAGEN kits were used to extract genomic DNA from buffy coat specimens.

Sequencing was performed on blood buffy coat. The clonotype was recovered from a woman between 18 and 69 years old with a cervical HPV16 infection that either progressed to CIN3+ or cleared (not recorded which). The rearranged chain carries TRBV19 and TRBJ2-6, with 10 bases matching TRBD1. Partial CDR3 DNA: TGTGCCAGCAGCGGGACAGGGGCTACCTCCGGGGCCAACGTC. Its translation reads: CASSGTGATSGANV. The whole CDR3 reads CASSGTGATSGANVLTF.